These T cell receptor beta chains were read from a single sample in a study of blood T cells in healthy people across ages. TCRdb used MiXCR to reprocess the 5' RACE reads, holding one entry per CDR3 protein. The sample holds 890,000 or so distinct CDR3 sequences; approximately 65% are singletons and the top ten take roughly 25%. The sequenced sample consisted of blood. The source is a man aged 25-45 years in good health. CDR3s include the opening cysteine and the closing phenylalanine or tryptophan. A D gene is named only where the DNA matches it firmly. The listing skips clone size in some rows; elsewhere it reads once, few, many or a size class.

len	v_gene	d_gene	abundance	j_gene	CDR3aa	CDR3nt
17	TRBV4-2	.	.	TRBJ1-2	CASSQDEGPLGGGGYTF	TGTGCCAGCAGCCAAGACGAGGGACCTTTGGGCGGGGGTGGCTACACCTTC
15	TRBV6-5	TRBD1	.	TRBJ2-1	CASRYEGASYNEQFF	TGTGCCAGCAGGTACGAGGGGGCCTCCTACAATGAGCAGTTCTTC
16	TRBV7-2	TRBD1	.	TRBJ1-2	CASSLISRGRNYGYTF	TGTGCCAGCAGCTTAATTTCGAGGGGGCGGAACTATGGCTACACCTTC
15	TRBV9	TRBD1	few	TRBJ2-5	CASSVEPGGQETQYF	TGTGCCAGCAGCGTAGAACCAGGGGGACAAGAGACCCAGTACTTC
13	TRBV2	.	.	TRBJ1-2	CASRWGGDYGYTF	TGTGCCAGCAGGTGGGGAGGGGACTATGGCTACACCTTC
13	TRBV20-1	TRBD2	.	TRBJ2-7	CSASGGTIYEQYF	TGCAGTGCTAGTGGGGGGACTATCTACGAGCAGTACTTC
13	TRBV7-2	.	few	TRBJ2-1	CASSFGRGNEQFF	TGTGCCAGCAGCTTTGGACGGGGGAATGAGCAGTTCTTC
15	TRBV7-2	TRBD1	.	TRBJ2-7	CASSWTTGVGYEQYF	TGTGCCAGCAGCTGGACGACAGGGGTGGGCTACGAGCAGTACTTC
13	TRBV10-3	TRBD1	.	TRBJ2-1	CATAGTDNNEQFF	TGTGCCACCGCCGGGACAGACAACAATGAGCAGTTCTTC
15	TRBV15	.	.	TRBJ2-7	CATSRGESGRYEQYF	TGTGCCACCAGCAGAGGGGAGTCGGGGCGCTACGAGCAGTACTTC
12	TRBV20-1	.	.	TRBJ2-3	CSAPEGTNTQYF	TGCAGTGCGCCCGAAGGGACCAATACGCAGTATTTT
16	TRBV7-9	.	few	TRBJ1-2	CASSLGDLGQNYGYTF	TGTGCCAGCAGCTTAGGGGACCTTGGTCAAAACTATGGCTACACCTTC
16	TRBV12-3/TRBV12-4	.	.	TRBJ2-6	CASSLYRPPGANVLTF	TGTGCCAGCAGTTTGTACAGGCCGCCTGGGGCCAACGTCCTGACTTTC